The T cell receptor beta chain described here comes from a study of PD-1 blockade in classical Hodgkin lymphoma. Study-level findings and limits: The origin of the repertoire differences remains undefined, with disease activity or prior therapy as possible causes.

A few counts support this clone. Its antigen remains unknown. The protocol was immunoSEQ multiplex PCR, while the TCRdb copy is restricted to in-frame clones and leaves out a portion. The repertoire holds about 30,000 clones, with around 80% as singletons. Time point defined: cycle 4 day 1 (C4D1), after less than 7 weeks of nivolumab. Every single patient, without exception, relapsed after autologous stem cell transplantation, and brentuximab vedotin exposure varied. Purified CD4+ T cells were obtained from thawed PBMCs through magnetic negative selection. Relapsed/refractory classical Hodgkin lymphoma patients had complete, partial or progressive responses. The CDR3 extends over 14 amino acids. Germline CDR1 is LGHNA and CDR2 is YNFKEQ. V was cut by 0 bases and J by 6 bases, with 11 bases left in between.

The V and J genes are TRBV4-2 and TRBJ1-2; no reliable D call. This specimen was CD4+ T cells from blood, taken before the fourth cycle of nivolumab. The sequence derives from a human donor with classical Hodgkin lymphoma. The CDR3 loop is CASSQDVGIDGYTF. DNA of the CDR3: TGTGCCAGCAGCCAAGATGTAGGGATAGATGGCTACACCTTC.